A selection of T cell receptor beta chains follows, all from one sample in a study of shared clonotypes between healthy human individuals. Profiled with immunoSEQ multiplex PCR; TCRdb holds only in-frame clones, not every one. The table records around 700,000 clones, 60% to 75% of them present only once. Sequenced input: memory CD4+ T cells sorted from blood. These receptors came from a woman in her 30s in good health. The CDR3 runs from the conserved cysteine through the conserved F or W.

V	J	CDR3
TRBV10-3	TRBJ2-5	CAISESSGRAGETQYF
TRBV5-8	TRBJ1-1	CASSFRGGYEVNTEAFF
TRBV28	TRBJ2-7	CASSTRTSGRANKYF
TRBV5-5	TRBJ1-5	CASSRRTGDQPQHF
TRBV28	TRBJ2-3	CASSTTLGAWEADTQYF
TRBV11-3	TRBJ1-1	CASSLGFGQTEAFF
TRBV6-5	TRBJ1-4	CASSWGGGLGNEKLFF
TRBV5-1	TRBJ2-3	CASRSGQSTDTQYF
TRBV27	TRBJ2-2	CASTTDRNTGELFF
TRBV25-1	TRBJ2-1	CASSETTGTGNNEQFF
TRBV20-1	TRBJ2-1	CSAAEGNEQFF
TRBV30	TRBJ1-1	CASKQDSLNTEAFF
TRBV7-9	TRBJ2-1	CASTYIAGKYNEQFF
TRBV6-1	TRBJ1-4	CASRGRETNEKLFF
TRBV5-1	TRBJ2-7	CASSLGGLNGFEQYF
TRBV6-1	TRBJ2-7	CASSKPLYEQYF
TRBV6-5	TRBJ2-5	CASSGTETQYF